This T cell receptor beta chain was sequenced in a study of T cell responses to AZD1222 COVID-19 vaccine. Study context: Some second doses came at about 4 weeks and others at about 12 weeks; these were pooled. Study outcomes and limitations: The study identified only a handful of AZD1222 recipients as seropositive at baseline.

Of note for this clone: Its antigen is as yet unknown.

The repertoire was sequenced with immunoSEQ multiplex PCR; TCRdb's copy has only in-frame clones and lacks some. The table records roughly 120,000 clones, around nine tenths of them present only once. Specimen: peripheral blood, collected on day 0 of AZD1222 vaccination. The sequence was collected from an adult in good health.

CDR3 residues: CASSPGTPDEKLFF. The CDR3 DNA is TGCGCCAGCAGTCCCGGGACACCGGATGAAAAACTGTTTTTT. The V and J genes are TRBV5-1 and TRBJ1-4; tentative D call: TRBD1 (6 bases). The CDR3 spans 14 residues. Trimming pared 5 bases from V and 6 bases from J, leaving 14 bases between. In germline, CDR1 is SGHRS, CDR2 YFSETQ.